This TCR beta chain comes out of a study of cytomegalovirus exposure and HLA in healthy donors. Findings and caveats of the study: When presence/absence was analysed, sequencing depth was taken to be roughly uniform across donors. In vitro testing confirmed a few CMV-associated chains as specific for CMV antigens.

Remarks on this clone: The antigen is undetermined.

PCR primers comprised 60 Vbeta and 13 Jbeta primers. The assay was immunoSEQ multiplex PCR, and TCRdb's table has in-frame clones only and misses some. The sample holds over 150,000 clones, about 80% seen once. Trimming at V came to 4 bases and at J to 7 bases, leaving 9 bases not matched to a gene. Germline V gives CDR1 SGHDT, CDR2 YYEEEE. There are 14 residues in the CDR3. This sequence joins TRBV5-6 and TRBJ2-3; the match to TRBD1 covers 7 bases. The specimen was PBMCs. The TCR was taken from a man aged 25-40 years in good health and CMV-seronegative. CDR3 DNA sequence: TGTGCCAGCAGCGAAGGGGGCAACGACAATACGCAGTATTTT. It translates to CASSEGGNDNTQYF. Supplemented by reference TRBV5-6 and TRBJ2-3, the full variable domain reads DAGVTQSPTHLIKTRGQQVTLRCSPKSGHDTVSWYQQALGQGPQFIFQYYEEEERQRGNFPDRFSGHQFPNYSSELNVNALLLGDSALYLCASSEGGNDNTQYFGPGTRLTVL.